Each of the 24 T cell receptor beta chains below was sequenced from the same sample in a study of cytomegalovirus exposure and HLA in healthy donors. Both 60 Vbeta primers and 13 Jbeta primers went into the PCR. Sequencing was performed with immunoSEQ multiplex PCR; in TCRdb, only in-frame clones are kept and a portion is missing. The table has roughly 160,000 clones, about four fifths seen once. The material sequenced was PBMCs. The receptors originated from a young man in good health and CMV-seronegative.

The chain couples TRBV28 to TRBJ2-7; 16 nucleotides line up with TRBD2. Germline loops: CDR1 MDHEN, CDR2 SYDVKM. This CDR3 has 18 amino acids. V shed 6 bases and J 7 bases; nucleotides not matched to a gene: 15. CDR3 amino acids: CASSPVPGLAGGPWEQYF. CDR3 sequence (DNA): TGTGCCAGCAGCCCCGTCCCGGGACTAGCGGGAGGGCCGTGGGAGCAGTACTTC.

The gene calls are TRBV30 and TRBJ1-6, with 11 bases lining up with TRBD1. V was pared by 4 bases and J by 8 bases, with 7 bases of the junction left unmatched. CDR3 length equals 15 residues. Germline loops: CDR1 GTSNPN, CDR2 SVGIG (reference sequence). Here the CDR3 DNA reads TGTGCCTGGACCCGGGACAGGGGGTATGATTCACCCCTCCACTTT. It specifies CAWTRDRGYDSPLHF.

This CDR3 reads CASSSLLAGSLETQYF. CDR3 nucleotides: TGTGCCAGCAGCTCCCTACTAGCGGGGTCCCTGGAGACCCAGTACTTC. This sequence joins TRBV13 and TRBJ2-5, with 10 positions matching TRBD2. The germline gives CDR1 PRHDT, CDR2 FYEKMQ (reference sequence). V shed 4 bases and J 5 bases; nucleotides not matched to a gene: 10. The CDR3 sequence is 16 residues long. The full variable domain, with the rest looked up from reference TRBV13 and TRBJ2-5, is AAGVIQSPRHLIKEKRETATLKCYPIPRHDTVYWYQQGPGQDPQFLISFYEKMQSDKGSIPDRFSAQQFSDYHSELNMSSLELGDSALYFCASSSLLAGSLETQYFGPGTRLLVL.

This rearrangement joins TRBV21-1 to TRBJ2-5; the table calls TRBD2, which could not be checked here. TRBV21-1 is labeled a pseudogene. There are 14 residues in the CDR3. In DNA form, the CDR3 reads TGTGCCAGCAGCAAAGGCGGGGGGCCAAGGACCCAGTACTTC. Its protein is CASSKGGGPRTQYF.

This sequence joins TRBV18 and TRBJ2-1; TRBD2 aligns across 7 bases. This CDR3 has 17 amino acids. The V gene's germline CDR1 is KGHSH and CDR2 LQKENI. The V segment lost 3 bases and the J segment 2 bases; nucleotides outside the gene matches: 10. The CDR3, as DNA: TGTGCCAGCTCACCGGCCGACCAGCGGGGTACCTACAATGAGCAGTTCTTC. This translates into CASSPADQRGTYNEQFF. Drawing the rest from reference TRBV18 and TRBJ2-1, the complete variable domain is NAGVMQNPRHLVRRRGQEARLRCSPMKGHSHVYWYRQLPEEGLKFMVYLQKENIIDESGMPKERFSAEFPKEGPSILRIQQVVRGDSAAYFCASSPADQRGTYNEQFFGPGTRLTVL.

The chain carries TRBV21-1 and TRBJ2-7; whether TRBD2, the table's D call, matches the DNA was not checked. TRBV21-1 is assigned pseudogene status. The CDR3 totals 13 residues. CDR3 in amino acids: CASSKPGQYEQYF. In DNA, the CDR3 is TGTGCCAGCAGCAAACCGGGTCAATACGAGCAGTACTTC.

The genes are TRBV19 and TRBJ1-1; the match to TRBD1 covers 8 bases. The CDR3 runs to 16 residues. Trimming removed 3 bases from V and 0 bases from J; junction bases left unmatched: 6. Germline V CDR1 and CDR2: LNHDA, SQIVND (reference sequence). CDR3 protein: CASSMHAGGMNTEAFF. The CDR3 DNA is TGTGCCAGTAGTATGCACGCAGGGGGCATGAACACTGAAGCTTTCTTT. The entire variable domain, with the rest obtained from reference TRBV19 and TRBJ1-1, is as follows: DGGITQSPKYLFRKEGQNVTLSCEQNLNHDAMYWYRQDPGQGLRLIYYSQIVNDFQKGDIAEGYSVSREKKESFPLTVTSAQKNPTAFYLCASSMHAGGMNTEAFFGQGTRLTVV.

The V call is TRBV6-5, the J call TRBJ1-2; D might be TRBD1 (6 bases). Looked up from germline, CDR1 is MNHEY and CDR2 is SVGAGI. This CDR3 has 14 residues. V was clipped by 8 bases and J by 3 bases, with 16 bases between them. CDR3 nucleotides: TGTGCCAGCTTTGGGGGCGGCCTTTACTATGGCTACACCTTC. This codes for CASFGGGLYYGYTF.

The gene calls are TRBV18 and TRBJ2-5; tentative D call: TRBD2 (5 bases). This CDR3 is 14 amino acids long. The germline CDR1 and CDR2 sequences are KGHSH and LQKENI. With 2 bases removed from V and 5 bases from J, the gap between germline ends came to 12 bases. The CDR3, as DNA: TGTGCCAGCTCACCAGGGGTGGGGAGCGAGACCCAGTACTTC. This codes for CASSPGVGSETQYF.

V gene TRBV7-6 combines with J gene TRBJ2-1; 12 bases map to TRBD2. V lost 5 bases and J lost 2; bases outside the gene matches: 10. CDR1 and CDR2 (germline): SGHVS, FNYEAQ. The CDR3 covers 18 residues. In nucleotides, the CDR3 is TGTGCCAGCAGCCCTAGGGGAGCTAGCGGGGGGGCCTACAATGAGCAGTTCTTC. Protein: CASSPRGASGGAYNEQFF.

This clone occurred once. This chain joins TRBV5-3 and TRBJ1-2; 7 bases are shared with TRBD1. TRBV5-3 has ORF status, its function being uncertain. The CDR3 spans 19 residues. The V segment lost 1 base and the J segment 8 bases; nucleotides outside the gene matches: 23. The CDR3: CARSLFSTWYGQAMGGYTF. In DNA, the CDR3 is TGTGCCAGAAGCTTGTTTAGCACGTGGTATGGACAGGCGATGGGGGGCTACACCTTC.

The V and J genes are TRBV5-6 and TRBJ2-2, with no clear D. V lost 4 bases to trimming and J lost 2 bases, with 9 bases between them. Germline V lookup: CDR1 SGHDT, CDR2 YYEEEE. The CDR3 loop spans 14 amino acids. The CDR3 sequence is CASSLRPNTGELFF. CDR3 nucleotides: TGTGCCAGCAGCCTTCGTCCCAACACCGGGGAGCTGTTTTTT.

The chain recombines TRBV28 with TRBJ2-3; D might be TRBD2 (6 bases). V was trimmed by 6 bases and J by 6 bases, leaving 25 bases between them. CDR3 size: 17 residues. Germline assignment: CDR1 MDHEN and CDR2 SYDVKM. The CDR3 DNA follows: TGTGCCAGCAGCCGAGGCCCGGGGGACCCCAAGGCGGATACGCAGTATTTT. Amino acid sequence: CASSRGPGDPKADTQYF.

This rearrangement joins TRBV6-5 to TRBJ1-2, with TRBD1 matching over 8 bases. Trimming cost V 6 bases and J 6 bases; bases outside gene matches: 6. Germline CDR1 reads MNHEY; CDR2 reads SVGAGI. The length of the CDR3 is 13 residues. The CDR3 nucleotides read TGTGCCAGCAGGAGGACAGGGAATGATGGCTACACCTTC. This translates into CASRRTGNDGYTF.

The chain carries TRBV19 and TRBJ2-6; perhaps TRBD1 as D (7 bases). The CDR3 totals 15 residues. CDR1 and CDR2 from the germline V gene are LNHDA and SQIVND (reference sequence). V was pared by 7 bases and J by 3 bases, with 13 bases between. The CDR3 is CASMEGAHGANVLTF. The CDR3 bases are TGTGCCAGTATGGAGGGGGCGCATGGGGCCAACGTCCTGACTTTC.

This clone was found a few times. The V call is TRBV27, the J call TRBJ2-7, with TRBD1 matching 8 bases. The CDR3 contains 14 residues. From germline, CDR1 is MNHEY and CDR2 SMNVEV (reference sequence). V was pared by 5 bases and J by 5 bases, with 8 bases of the junction left unmatched. CDR3 DNA: TGTGCCAGCAGTCAAACAGACAGGGGCCACGAGCAGTACTTC. Encoded protein: CASSQTDRGHEQYF.

V is TRBV10-3 and J is TRBJ2-5; D may be TRBD2 (5 bases). CDR1 is ENHRY, CDR2 SYGVKD, per germline. The V end lost 0 bases, the J end lost 2 bases, and 7 bases lay between the germline ends. This CDR3 region has 14 residues. CDR3 sequence: CAISESSGQETQYF. The CDR3 DNA sequence: TGTGCCATCAGTGAGTCATCGGGACAAGAGACCCAGTACTTC.

This clone showed up just once. This chain links TRBV7-2 with TRBJ1-5; D gene uncertain. The CDR3 length is 13 residues. Germline CDR1 is SGHTA and CDR2 is FQGNSA. V dropped 2 bases and J dropped 7 bases, with 9 bases sitting between them. The CDR3 sequence: CASSLIGPQPQHF. The CDR3 bases are TGTGCCAGCAGCTTAATTGGCCCCCAGCCCCAGCATTTT.

The table lists this clone with a few counts. The genes are TRBV5-1 and TRBJ1-4, with no clear D. V lost 6 bases and J lost 8, with 14 bases in between. This CDR3 comprises 13 residues. CDR1 SGHRS and CDR2 YFSETQ come from the germline V gene. For the CDR3, the DNA is TGCGCCAGCAATGATCCCGGGGAGGAAAAACTGTTTTTT. Protein sequence: CASNDPGEEKLFF.

The chain joins TRBV29-1 to TRBJ2-1; no reliable D call. The germline gives CDR1 SQVTM, CDR2 ANQGSEA. CDR3 length: 10 amino acids. Trimming took off 8 bases at V and 8 bases at J, with 10 bases between the two ends. For the CDR3, the DNA is TGCAGCTCCCGAGAGGATGAGCAGTTCTTC. It yields the protein CSSREDEQFF.

The CDR3 coding sequence is TGCAGTGCCCAGGGGTCCAATGAGCAGTTCTTC. Encoded protein: CSAQGSNEQFF. The chain recombines TRBV20-1 with TRBJ2-1; tentatively, D is TRBD1 (6 bases). Germline assignment: CDR1 DFQATT and CDR2 SNEGSKA (reference sequence). The CDR3 sequence is 11 residues long. V was pared by 6 bases and J by 6 bases, with 9 bases between.

This clone turned up a few times. The chain carries TRBV9 and TRBJ2-7; TRBD1 agrees at 10 bases. This CDR3 contains 15 residues. Losses at the gene ends were 0 bases for V and 2 bases for J; bases not matched to a gene: 2. Germline values: CDR1 SGDLS, CDR2 YYNGEE. DNA of the CDR3: TGTGCCAGCAGCGTAGCCGGGACAGGGGCCTACGAGCAGTACTTC. Amino acids: CASSVAGTGAYEQYF.

The V and J genes are TRBV5-4 and TRBJ2-1; D unresolved. The V and J ends lost 0 bases and 8 bases respectively, with 9 bases between them. Germline V gives CDR1 SGHNT, CDR2 YYREEE (reference sequence). This CDR3 is built from 13 residues. Written as DNA, the CDR3 is TGTGCCAGCAGCTTGGTGGTTCAGGATGAGCAGTTCTTC. This translates into CASSLVVQDEQFF.

This chain connects TRBV25-1 to TRBJ2-3; 15 bases line up with TRBD2. Germline CDR1 MGHDK, CDR2 SYGVNS. This CDR3 is built from 16 residues. Losses at the gene ends were 3 bases for V and 8 bases for J; bases not matched to a gene: 6. The DNA of the CDR3 is TGTGCCAGCAGTGACGGACTAGCGGGAGGGCCGGCTACGCAGTATTTT. It translates to CASSDGLAGGPATQYF. The whole variable domain, remainder taken from reference TRBV25-1 and TRBJ2-3, is EADIYQTPRYLVIGTGKKITLECSQTMGHDKMYWYQQDPGMELHLIHYSYGVNSTEKGDLSSESTVSRIRTEHFPLTLESARPSHTSQYLCASSDGLAGGPATQYFGPGTRLTVL.